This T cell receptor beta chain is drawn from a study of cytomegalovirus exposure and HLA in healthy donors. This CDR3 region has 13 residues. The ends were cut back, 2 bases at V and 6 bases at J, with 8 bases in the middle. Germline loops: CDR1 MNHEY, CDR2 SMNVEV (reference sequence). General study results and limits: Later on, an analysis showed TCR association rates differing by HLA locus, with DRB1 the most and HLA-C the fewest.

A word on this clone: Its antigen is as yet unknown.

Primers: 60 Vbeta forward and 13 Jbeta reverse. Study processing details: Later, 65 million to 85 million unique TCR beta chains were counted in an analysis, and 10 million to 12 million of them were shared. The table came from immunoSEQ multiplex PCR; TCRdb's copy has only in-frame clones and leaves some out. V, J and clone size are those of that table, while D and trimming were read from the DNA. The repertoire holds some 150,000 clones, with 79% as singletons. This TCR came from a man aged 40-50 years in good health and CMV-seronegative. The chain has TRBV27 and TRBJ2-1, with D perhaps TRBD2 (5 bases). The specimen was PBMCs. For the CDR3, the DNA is TGTGCCAGCAGTTTACGACTATCCAATGAGCAGTTCTTC. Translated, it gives CASSLRLSNEQFF.